Listed below are T cell receptor beta chains from one sample, sequenced in a study of blood T cell repertoires in COVID-19. Data came from immunoSEQ multiplex PCR; TCRdb stores just in-frame clones and leaves some out. The data hold roughly 210,000 clones, with about nine tenths observed a single time. Sequenced: peripheral blood. These TCRs come from a man between 70 and 80 years old with acute or convalescent COVID-19. Both conserved end residues are part of each CDR3. The D gene is left open where the match is weak. Clone size appears in some rows only: once, few, many, or a class for an expanded clone.

J gene	V gene	clone size	CDR3 length	D gene	CDR3 protein	CDR3 DNA
TRBJ1-6	TRBV11-2	once	15	.	CASSGGDNYNSPLHF	TGTGCCAGCAGCGGGGGGGACAATTATAATTCACCCCTCCACTTT
TRBJ2-1	TRBV3-1/TRBV3-2	once	19	.	CASSQDPSKGLRAHNEQFF	TGTGCCAGCAGCCAAGATCCATCTAAGGGACTGCGAGCCCACAATGAGCAGTTCTTC
TRBJ1-1	TRBV25-1	.	12	.	CASSRTQTEAFF	TGTGCCAGCAGTCGAACGCAGACTGAAGCTTTCTTT
TRBJ1-6	TRBV28	.	15	.	CASSFGGQGNSPLHF	TGTGCCAGCAGTTTCGGAGGGCAGGGAAATTCACCCCTCCACTTT
TRBJ2-3	TRBV5-1	.	16	TRBD2	CASSRGGLAGSDTQYF	TGCGCCAGCAGCCGAGGAGGCCTAGCGGGATCAGATACGCAGTATTTT
TRBJ1-5	TRBV7-8	.	15	TRBD1	CASSSLDRAWQPQHF	TGTGCCAGCAGCTCGTTGGACAGGGCATGGCAGCCCCAGCATTTT
TRBJ1-2	TRBV5-1	.	13	.	CASSLELRGGYTF	TGCGCCAGCAGCTTGGAGTTAAGGGGTGGCTACACCTTC
TRBJ2-7	TRBV7-2	.	15	TRBD2	CASSLGGLAAAEQYF	TGTGCCAGCAGCTTAGGGGGACTAGCCGCCGCCGAGCAGTACTTC
TRBJ2-1	TRBV6-5	.	15	TRBD2	CASTLAGVRYNEQFF	TGTGCCAGCACCCTAGCGGGAGTCAGGTACAATGAGCAGTTCTTC
TRBJ2-3	TRBV27	.	18	TRBD2	CASRPPSGRADWTDTQYF	TGTGCCAGCAGACCCCCAAGCGGGAGGGCCGATTGGACAGATACGCAGTATTTT
TRBJ1-4	TRBV6-6	few	13	.	CASSSGTQTKLFF	TGTGCCAGCAGTTCCGGGACACAAACGAAACTGTTTTTT
TRBJ2-3	TRBV5-1	.	16	TRBD2	CASSPGGSGESDTQYF	TGCGCCAGCAGCCCGGGCGGTAGCGGGGAGAGTGATACGCAGTATTTT
TRBJ1-5	TRBV10-3	.	16	TRBD1	CATRTGDFGSNQPQHF	TGTGCCACAAGGACAGGGGATTTTGGGAGCAATCAGCCCCAGCATTTT
TRBJ2-1	TRBV20-1	.	15	TRBD2	CSASGEGLPYNEQFF	TGCAGTGCTAGTGGAGAGGGACTACCATACAATGAGCAGTTCTTC
TRBJ2-1	TRBV7-9	.	17	TRBD2	CASRVGLGGRGDNEQFF	TGTGCCAGCAGGGTCGGACTCGGCGGGAGGGGGGACAATGAGCAGTTCTTC
TRBJ2-7	TRBV7-2	once	14	TRBD2	CASSFGLASYEQYF	TGTGCCAGCAGCTTCGGACTAGCCTCCTACGAGCAGTACTTC
TRBJ2-7	TRBV14	.	14	TRBD2	CASSTSGEAYEQYF	TGTGCCAGCAGCACAAGCGGGGAAGCCTACGAGCAGTACTTC
TRBJ2-1	TRBV7-6	.	12	TRBD1	CASSSQGTEQFF	TGTGCCAGCAGCTCACAGGGGACTGAGCAGTTCTTC
TRBJ2-7	TRBV9	.	15	.	CASSVAGDPTYEQYF	TGTGCCAGCAGCGTAGCGGGAGACCCCACCTACGAGCAGTACTTC
TRBJ1-5	TRBV19	.	16	.	CASRLGKQASNQPQHF	TGTGCCAGTAGGCTGGGGAAACAGGCGAGCAATCAGCCCCAGCATTTT
TRBJ2-6	TRBV19	.	15	TRBD1	CATQDRTSGANVLTF	TGTGCCACCCAGGACAGGACCTCTGGGGCCAACGTCCTGACTTTC
TRBJ2-1	TRBV5-1	.	14	TRBD2	CASSFHSGSLQQFF	TGCGCCAGCAGCTTCCATAGCGGGAGTCTTCAGCAGTTCTTC
TRBJ2-5	TRBV2	.	15	TRBD2	CASSAYGLVEETQYF	TGTGCCAGCAGTGCCTATGGACTAGTGGAGGAGACCCAGTACTTC
TRBJ1-1	TRBV7-2	.	14	.	CASNGAGLYTEAFF	TGTGCCAGCAATGGGGCAGGGTTGTATACTGAAGCTTTCTTT
TRBJ1-6	TRBV6-6	.	15	TRBD1	CASSQGQGANSPLHF	TGTGCCAGCAGCCAAGGACAGGGGGCTAATTCACCCCTCCACTTT
TRBJ2-2	TRBV11-3	.	13	.	CASSQTTYGELFF	TGTGCCAGCAGCCAGACTACTTACGGGGAGCTGTTTTTT
TRBJ1-3	TRBV2	.	15	TRBD1	CASRDRTLSGNTIYF	TGTGCCAGCAGGGACAGGACTCTCTCTGGAAACACCATATATTTT
TRBJ2-7	TRBV9	.	14	TRBD1	CASSPRTGIDEQYF	TGTGCCAGCAGCCCGCGGACAGGGATCGACGAGCAGTACTTC
TRBJ1-2	TRBV12-3/TRBV12-4	.	13	.	CASSLAGNYGYTF	TGTGCCAGCAGTTTGGCAGGGAACTATGGCTACACCTTC
TRBJ1-6	TRBV2	.	12	TRBD1	CASSWTGVPLHF	TGTGCCAGCAGTTGGACAGGGGTTCCCCTCCACTTT
TRBJ2-2	TRBV6-6	.	16	TRBD1	CASSPGQGANTGELFF	TGTGCCAGCAGTCCTGGACAGGGAGCGAACACCGGGGAGCTGTTTTTT
TRBJ2-5	TRBV28	.	15	TRBD2	CASSLELAGVETQYF	TGTGCCAGCAGTTTAGAACTAGCGGGAGTTGAGACCCAGTACTTC
TRBJ2-7	TRBV28	.	17	TRBD2	CASSPTSGRALVYEQYF	TGTGCCAGCAGTCCCACTAGCGGGAGGGCCTTAGTCTACGAGCAGTACTTC
TRBJ1-4	TRBV30	.	13	.	CAWSGGLGEKLFF	TGTGCCTGGAGCGGGGGGCTAGGTGAAAAACTGTTTTTT
TRBJ1-4	TRBV7-6	.	15	.	CASSSLFQGYEKLFF	TGTGCCAGCAGCTCATTATTTCAGGGTTACGAAAAACTGTTTTTT
TRBJ2-1	TRBV15	.	14	.	CATSRGGGDNEQFF	TGTGCCACCAGCAGAGGAGGGGGTGACAATGAGCAGTTCTTC
TRBJ2-7	TRBV29-1	.	16	.	CSVEVQKPDRTYEQYF	TGCAGCGTTGAAGTCCAAAAGCCTGACAGAACCTACGAGCAGTACTTC
TRBJ2-1	TRBV10-3	.	15	TRBD2	CAISPSSGTFDEQFF	TGTGCCATCAGTCCGTCTAGCGGGACCTTCGACGAGCAGTTCTTC
TRBJ2-7	TRBV19	.	15	TRBD2	CASSLTSGRNYEQYF	TGTGCCAGTAGCCTTACTAGCGGGAGGAACTACGAGCAGTACTTC
TRBJ2-1	TRBV7-9	.	15	TRBD1	CASSLAGQLNNEQFF	TGTGCCAGCAGCTTAGCGGGACAGCTAAACAATGAGCAGTTCTTC
TRBJ2-1	TRBV13	once	16	.	CASSLSGGGGYNEQFF	TGTGCCAGCAGCCTCTCGGGGGGCGGGGGTTACAATGAGCAGTTCTTC